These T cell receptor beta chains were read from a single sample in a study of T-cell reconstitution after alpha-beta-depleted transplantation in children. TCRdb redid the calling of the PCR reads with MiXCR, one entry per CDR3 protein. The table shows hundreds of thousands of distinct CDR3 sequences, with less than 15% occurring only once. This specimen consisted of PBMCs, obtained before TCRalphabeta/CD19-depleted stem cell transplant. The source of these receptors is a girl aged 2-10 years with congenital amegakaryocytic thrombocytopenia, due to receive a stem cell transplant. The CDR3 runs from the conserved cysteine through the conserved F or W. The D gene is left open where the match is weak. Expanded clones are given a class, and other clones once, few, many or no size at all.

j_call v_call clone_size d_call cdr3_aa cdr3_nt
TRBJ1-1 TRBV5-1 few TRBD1 CASSMTGAPNTEAFF TGCGCCAGCAGCATGACAGGGGCGCCGAACACTGAAGCTTTCTTT
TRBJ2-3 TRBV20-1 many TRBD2 CSALSRSGIADTQYF TGCAGTGCACTAAGCCGGAGCGGGATCGCAGATACGCAGTATTTT
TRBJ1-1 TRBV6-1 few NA CASSPRSTEAFF TGTGCCAGCAGCCCTCGGAGCACTGAAGCTTTCTTT
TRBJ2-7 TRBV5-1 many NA CASSLLVGHEQYF TGCGCCAGCAGCCTGCTAGTTGGGCACGAGCAGTACTTC
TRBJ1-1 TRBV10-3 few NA CAISESKSGVTEAFF TGTGCCATCAGTGAGTCGAAGAGCGGGGTAACTGAAGCTTTCTTT
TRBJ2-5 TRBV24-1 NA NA CATSDFIQLQETQYF TGTGCCACCAGTGATTTCATACAGCTCCAAGAGACCCAGTACTTC
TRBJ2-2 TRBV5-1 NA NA CASSFDQNTGELFF TGCGCCAGCAGCTTTGATCAGAACACCGGGGAGCTGTTTTTT
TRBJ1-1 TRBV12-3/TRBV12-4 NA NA CASSLTRGQNTEAFF TGTGCCAGCAGTTTGACTCGGGGGCAGAACACTGAAGCTTTCTTT
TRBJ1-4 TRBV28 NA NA CASSSPPRQATNEKLFF TGTGCCAGCAGTTCTCCCCCGAGACAGGCAACTAATGAAAAACTGTTTTTT
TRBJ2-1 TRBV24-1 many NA CATQSAGKNEQFF TGTGCCACCCAGAGTGCGGGGAAGAATGAGCAGTTCTTC
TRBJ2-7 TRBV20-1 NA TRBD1 CSARDGQGYEQYF TGCAGTGCTAGAGATGGACAGGGCTACGAGCAGTACTTC
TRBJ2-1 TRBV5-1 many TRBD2 CASRPTSGGGYNEQFF TGCGCCAGCAGGCCGACTAGCGGAGGGGGCTACAATGAGCAGTTCTTC
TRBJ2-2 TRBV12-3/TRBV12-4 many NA CASSPEPGGTPTGELFF TGTGCCAGCAGTCCCGAACCTGGGGGGACACCCACCGGGGAGCTGTTTTTT
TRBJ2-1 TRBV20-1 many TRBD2 CSASSRRESYNEQFF TGCAGTGCTAGTAGTCGGCGGGAGAGTTACAATGAGCAGTTCTTC
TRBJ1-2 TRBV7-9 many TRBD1 CASSHRDRGQGYTF TGTGCCAGCAGCCATCGGGACAGGGGGCAAGGCTACACCTTC
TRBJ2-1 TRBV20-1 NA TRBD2 CSARDRIASGRAWDEQFF TGCAGTGCTAGAGATCGTATTGCTAGCGGGAGGGCCTGGGATGAGCAGTTCTTC
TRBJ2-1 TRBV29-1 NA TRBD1 CSVETDRGGDEQFF TGCAGCGTTGAGACGGACAGGGGTGGCGATGAGCAGTTCTTC
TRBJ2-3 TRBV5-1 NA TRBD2 CASRRSLTSGSTDTQYF TGCGCCAGCAGGCGATCATTAACTAGCGGGAGCACAGATACGCAGTATTTT
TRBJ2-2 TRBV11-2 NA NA CASSLSGPRAAGELFF TGTGCCAGCAGCCTCTCGGGCCCCCGCGCAGCCGGGGAGCTGTTTTTT
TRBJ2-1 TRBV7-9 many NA CASSKTEPYYNEQFF TGTGCCAGCAGTAAGACTGAGCCTTACTACAATGAGCAGTTCTTC
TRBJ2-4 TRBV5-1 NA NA CASSLAGGPNIQYF TGCGCCAGCAGCTTAGCCGGGGGCCCAAACATTCAGTACTTC
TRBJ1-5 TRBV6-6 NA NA CASSEGRYQPQHF TGTGCCAGCAGCGAGGGGCGATATCAGCCCCAGCATTTT
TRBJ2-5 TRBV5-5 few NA CASSLASKETQYF TGTGCCAGCAGCTTGGCCAGTAAAGAGACCCAGTACTTC
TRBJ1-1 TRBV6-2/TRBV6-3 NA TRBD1 CASTPEGQGGTEAFF TGTGCCAGCACCCCTGAGGGACAGGGAGGGACTGAAGCTTTCTTT
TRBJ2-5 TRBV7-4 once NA CASSPELTQNEETQYF TGTGCCAGCAGCCCCGAACTTACACAAAACGAAGAGACCCAGTACTTC
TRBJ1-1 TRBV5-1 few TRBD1 CASSLDVRGRTEAFF TGCGCCAGCAGCTTGGACGTCAGGGGGCGGACTGAAGCTTTCTTT
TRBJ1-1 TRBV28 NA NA CASRFTMNTEAFF TGTGCCAGCAGGTTTACCATGAACACTGAAGCTTTCTTT
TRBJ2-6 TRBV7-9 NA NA CASSTQGMTQSGANVLTF TGTGCCAGCAGCACTCAGGGTATGACCCAATCTGGGGCCAACGTCCTGACTTTC
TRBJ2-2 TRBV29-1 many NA CSALNAGPSSGELFF TGCAGCGCGTTAAACGCGGGGCCCAGTTCCGGGGAGCTGTTTTTT
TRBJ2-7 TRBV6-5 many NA CASRPNSYEQYF TGTGCCAGCAGGCCGAACTCCTACGAGCAGTACTTC
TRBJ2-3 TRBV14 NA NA CASSQDLATDTQYF TGTGCCAGCAGCCAAGATCTAGCTACAGATACGCAGTATTTT
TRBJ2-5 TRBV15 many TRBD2 CATSRRTSGRTYF TGTGCCACCAGCAGAAGGACTAGCGGGAGGACGTACTTC
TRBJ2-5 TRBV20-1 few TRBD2 CSARRSGSGKTQYF TGCAGTGCTAGAAGGAGCGGGAGTGGAAAGACCCAGTACTTC
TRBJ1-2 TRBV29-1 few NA CSVEEGGPSYGYTF TGCAGCGTTGAAGAGGGCGGGCCCTCCTATGGCTACACCTTC
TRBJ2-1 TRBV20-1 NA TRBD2 CSASTGTSGRNEQFF TGCAGTGCCTCGACCGGGACTAGCGGGAGAAATGAGCAGTTCTTC
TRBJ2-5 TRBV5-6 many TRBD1 CASSRTGRETQYF TGTGCCAGCAGCCGGACAGGGCGGGAGACCCAGTACTTC
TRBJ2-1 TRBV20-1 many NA CSARDFLAYNEQFF TGCAGTGCGCGGGACTTCCTCGCCTACAATGAGCAGTTCTTC
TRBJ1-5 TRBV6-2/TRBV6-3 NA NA CASSPPQVRPQHF TGTGCCAGCTCCCCCCCTCAGGTCCGGCCCCAGCATTTT
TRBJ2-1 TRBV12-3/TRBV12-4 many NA CASSPRASHEQFF TGTGCCAGCAGTCCGAGGGCCAGCCATGAGCAGTTCTTC
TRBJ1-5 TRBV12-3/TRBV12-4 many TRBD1 CASSLGGDSQHF TGTGCCAGCAGTTTAGGTGGGGACAGCCAGCATTTT
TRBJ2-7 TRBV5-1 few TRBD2 CASSLAGGRSYEQYF TGCGCCAGCAGCTTGGCCGGGGGGAGGAGTTACGAGCAGTACTTC
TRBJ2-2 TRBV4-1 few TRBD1 CASSLQGSSWIGELFF TGCGCCAGCAGCCTACAGGGGTCTAGCTGGATCGGGGAGCTGTTTTTT
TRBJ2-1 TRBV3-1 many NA CASSPPRTENYNEQFF TGTGCCAGCAGCCCACCTAGGACTGAAAACTACAATGAGCAGTTCTTC
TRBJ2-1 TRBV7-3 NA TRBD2 CASSPQGLAGYNEQFF TGTGCCAGCAGCCCACAGGGGCTAGCGGGGTACAATGAGCAGTTCTTC
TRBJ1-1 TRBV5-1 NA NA CASSLGQAEMNTEAFF TGCGCCAGCAGCTTGGGTCAGGCAGAGATGAACACTGAAGCTTTCTTT
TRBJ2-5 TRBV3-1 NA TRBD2 CASRRLAGQLETQYF TGTGCCAGCAGGAGACTAGCGGGACAACTAGAGACCCAGTACTTC
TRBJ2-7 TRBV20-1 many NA CSARQGPEQYF TGCAGTGCTAGACAGGGACCCGAGCAGTACTTC
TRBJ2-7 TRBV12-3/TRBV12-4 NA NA CASSIGPSYEQYF TGTGCCAGCAGTATAGGTCCTTCCTACGAGCAGTACTTC
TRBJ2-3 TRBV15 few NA CATSRDRQGTDTQYF TGTGCCACCAGCAGAGATCGGCAGGGCACAGATACGCAGTATTTT
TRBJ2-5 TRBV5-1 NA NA CASSLEAGSLKTQYF TGCGCCAGCAGCTTGGAGGCGGGGAGTTTAAAGACCCAGTACTTC
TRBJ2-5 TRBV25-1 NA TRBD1 CASSDFRGQETQYF TGTGCCAGCAGTGATTTTAGGGGGCAGGAGACCCAGTACTTC